These T cell receptor beta chains were read from a single sample in a study of blood T cells in healthy people across ages. MiXCR was run by TCRdb on the 5' RACE reads, yielding one entry per CDR3 protein. The data show roughly 800,000 distinct CDR3 sequences, roughly 64% seen once. The sample was blood. These receptors were collected from a man between 25 and 39 years old in good health. Each CDR3 is given with its conserved first and last residue. The D gene is left open where the match is weak. Clone size is shown for a subset of rows, as once, few, many or a class of expanded clone.

V gene	clone size	D gene	CDR3 length	J gene	CDR3 DNA	CDR3 protein
TRBV5-1	few	NA	13	TRBJ1-5	TGCGCCAGCAGCTCACTAGTAGGGCAGCCCCAGCATTTT	CASSSLVGQPQHF
TRBV13	NA	NA	15	TRBJ2-7	TGTGCCAGCAGCTTAGTGAGGGACTTGTCTTACGAGCAGTACTTC	CASSLVRDLSYEQYF
TRBV11-1	NA	NA	13	TRBJ2-7	TGTGCCAGCAGCTTTGGGGGACATGACGAGCAGTACTTC	CASSFGGHDEQYF
TRBV14	NA	NA	12	TRBJ2-7	TGTGCCAGCAGCGTTTCCCCCTACGAGCAGTACTTC	CASSVSPYEQYF
TRBV7-2	few	TRBD1	14	TRBJ1-2	TGTGCCAGCAGCCCTCAAGGACAGGGTTATGGCTACACCTTC	CASSPQGQGYGYTF
TRBV6-5	NA	NA	15	TRBJ2-3	TGTGCCAGCAGTTATCGGGGTTTGAGCACAGATACGCAGTATTTT	CASSYRGLSTDTQYF
TRBV12-3/TRBV12-4	NA	NA	13	TRBJ2-7	TGTGCCAGCAGTTTTGGGGCATGGGGCGAGCAGTACTTC	CASSFGAWGEQYF
TRBV4-1	NA	TRBD2	18	TRBJ2-4	TGCGCCAGCAGCCAAGGAGGGGAGGGACCTCTAGCCAAAAACATTCAGTACTTC	CASSQGGEGPLAKNIQYF
TRBV7-2	NA	NA	16	TRBJ1-2	TGTGCCAGCAGCTCGATAACCCCAACAGGGATGGATGGCTACACCTTC	CASSSITPTGMDGYTF
TRBV12-3/TRBV12-4	NA	NA	15	TRBJ2-5	TGTGCCGGCAGCCCCTACCAGACAAGTCAAGAGACCCAGTACTTC	CAGSPYQTSQETQYF
TRBV11-2	NA	NA	14	TRBJ2-5	TGTGCCAGCAGCGCCCCACTAGGCACGGAGACCCAGTACTTC	CASSAPLGTETQYF
TRBV13	NA	TRBD1	15	TRBJ2-3	TGTGCCAGCAGTTCCGGACAGGGGAGGGGAGATACGCAGTATTTT	CASSSGQGRGDTQYF
TRBV20-1	few	NA	13	TRBJ2-5	TGCAGTGCCGTGCGGGCAGGGACTTTAGAGCAGTACTTC	CSAVRAGTLEQYF
TRBV30	NA	NA	13	TRBJ1-4	TGTGCCTGGAGTTGGGGCTTTAGTGAAAAACTGTTTTTT	CAWSWGFSEKLFF
TRBV2	NA	NA	13	TRBJ1-2	TGTGCCAGCAGTGGTGATTCTGGAGATGGCTACACCTTC	CASSGDSGDGYTF
TRBV7-2	NA	NA	17	TRBJ2-1	NA	CASSLDFVLVRAGGMFF
TRBV4-2	few	TRBD1	14	TRBJ2-3	TGTGCCAGCAGCCAGGACAGGGGATTGGATACGCAGTATTTT	CASSQDRGLDTQYF
TRBV12-3/TRBV12-4	NA	TRBD2	14	TRBJ2-7	TGTGCCAGCAAACCGACTAGCGGGGGGTACGAGCAGTACTTC	CASKPTSGGYEQYF
TRBV7-2	NA	NA	13	TRBJ2-7	TGTGCCAGCAGCGTATCCCGACCGGCGGAGCAGTACTTC	CASSVSRPAEQYF
TRBV30	NA	NA	13	TRBJ2-5	TGTGCCTTGAGTGGGCCCTCCCGGGAGACCCAGTACTTC	CALSGPSRETQYF
TRBV20-1	NA	NA	13	TRBJ2-7	TGCAGTGCTTACACGACTGAAAGCTACGAGCAGTACTTC	CSAYTTESYEQYF
TRBV7-2	NA	NA	15	TRBJ2-1	TGTGCCAGCAGCTTAGCGGTCGTTGGTGTCGATGAGCAGTTCTTC	CASSLAVVGVDEQFF
TRBV20-1	NA	TRBD2	14	TRBJ2-1	TGCAGTGCCTATCGTGGACTAGCGAGAAATGAGCAGTTCTTC	CSAYRGLARNEQFF
TRBV21-1	NA	NA	15	TRBJ2-7	TGTGCCAGCAGCAAAGGACTAGCGGGAGGCTTCGAGCAGTACTTC	CASSKGLAGGFEQYF
TRBV24-1	few	TRBD2	14	TRBJ2-5	TGTGCCACCAGTGATGGGGGGGTCCAAGAGACCCAGTACTTC	CATSDGGVQETQYF